This T cell receptor beta chain is drawn from a study of T-cell memory formation after mild COVID-19. TCRdb reprocessed the 5' RACE reads with MiXCR, giving one entry per CDR3 protein. The table has some 270,000 distinct CDR3 sequences, 15% seen once. This clonotype was seen only a few times. Looked up from germline, CDR1 is ENHRY and CDR2 is SYGVKD. V lost 2 bases and J 2 bases, leaving 10 bases between the germline ends. The CDR3 has 15 residues. The J gene is TRBJ1-5, the V gene TRBV10-3, with D perhaps TRBD1 (5 bases). This receptor was taken from an adult woman who had mild COVID-19 (a few samples of this study predate the infection). Cell type and time point are not known. Sequencing was carried out using PBMCs or a T cell subset sorted from them (not recorded which). As DNA, the CDR3 is TGTGCCATCAGTGAGGGCAGGGAGGGCAATCAGCCCCAGCATTTT. Translating gives CAISEGREGNQPQHF.